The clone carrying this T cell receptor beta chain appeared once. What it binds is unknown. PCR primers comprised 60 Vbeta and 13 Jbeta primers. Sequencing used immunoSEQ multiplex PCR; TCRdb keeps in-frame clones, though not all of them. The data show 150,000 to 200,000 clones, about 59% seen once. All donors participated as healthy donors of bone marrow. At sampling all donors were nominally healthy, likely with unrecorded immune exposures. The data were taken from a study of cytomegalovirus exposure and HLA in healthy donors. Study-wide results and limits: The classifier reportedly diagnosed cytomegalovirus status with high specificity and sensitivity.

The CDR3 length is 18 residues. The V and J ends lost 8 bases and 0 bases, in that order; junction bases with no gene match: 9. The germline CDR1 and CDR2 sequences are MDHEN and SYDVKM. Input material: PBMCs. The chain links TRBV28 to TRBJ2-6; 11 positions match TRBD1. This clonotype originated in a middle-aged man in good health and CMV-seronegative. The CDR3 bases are TGTGCCAGCCAGGGCGGGACAGGGGGAGGCTCTGGGGCCAACGTCCTGACTTTC. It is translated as CASQGGTGGGSGANVLTF.